This TCR beta chain comes out of a study of blood T cell repertoires in COVID-19. Study background: The samples span acute and convalescent COVID-19 from the United States, Italy and Spain. PBMCs, B-cell-depleted T cells, or T cells provided the cDNA or gDNA that made up the material.

Trimming removed 2 bases at V and 3 bases at J, with 11 bases between. CDR1 GTSNPN and CDR2 SVGIG come from the germline V gene (reference sequence). The CDR3 contains 13 residues. Authors' methods: Scientists estimated how many nucleated cells there were by amplifying reference gene primers. Profiled with immunoSEQ multiplex PCR; TCRdb holds only in-frame clones, not every one. The V and J calls and the clone size are those of that table, but D and trimming were determined from the DNA. The sample contains about 310,000 clones, roughly 84% of which appear only once. This TCR derives from a man over 45 with active or convalescent COVID-19. Sequences were obtained from peripheral blood. This chain joins TRBV30 and TRBJ2-7; possible D gene TRBD2, 5 bases. The CDR3 sequence: CAWSFPGFYEQYF. The CDR3 DNA is TGTGCCTGGAGTTTCCCGGGGTTCTACGAGCAGTACTTC.